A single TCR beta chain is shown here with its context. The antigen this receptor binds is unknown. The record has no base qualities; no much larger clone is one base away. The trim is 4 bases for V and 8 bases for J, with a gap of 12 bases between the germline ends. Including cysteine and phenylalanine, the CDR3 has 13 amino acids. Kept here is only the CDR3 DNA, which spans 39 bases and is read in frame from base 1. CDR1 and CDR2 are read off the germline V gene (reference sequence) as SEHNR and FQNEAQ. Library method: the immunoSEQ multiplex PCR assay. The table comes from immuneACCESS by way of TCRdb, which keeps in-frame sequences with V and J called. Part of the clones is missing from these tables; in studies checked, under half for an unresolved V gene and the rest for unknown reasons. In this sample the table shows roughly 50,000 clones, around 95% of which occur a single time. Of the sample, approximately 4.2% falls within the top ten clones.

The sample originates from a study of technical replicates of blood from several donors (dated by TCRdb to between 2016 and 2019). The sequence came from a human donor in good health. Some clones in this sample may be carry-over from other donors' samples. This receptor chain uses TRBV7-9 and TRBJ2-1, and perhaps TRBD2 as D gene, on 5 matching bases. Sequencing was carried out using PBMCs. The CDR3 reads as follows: CASSSSSSHEQFF. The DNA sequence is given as TGTGCCAGCAGCTCTTCTAGCTCACATGAGCAGTTCTTC.